A selection of T cell receptor beta chains follows, all from one sample in a study of T cells after yellow fever vaccination. TCRdb re-derived calls from the 5' RACE reads in MiXCR, one entry per CDR3 protein. The data show approximately 510,000 distinct CDR3 sequences, 21% seen once. Source: PBMCs, taken approximately 22 days after the first yellow fever vaccination. These receptors came from a man aged 18 to 30 who received the YFV17D yellow fever vaccine. The CDR3 runs from the conserved cysteine through the conserved F or W. Fields, in order: clone size, D gene, J gene, V gene, CDR3 DNA, CDR3 protein. The D gene is left open where the match is weak. Size is omitted from some rows. Given values are once, few, many or a class for expanded clones.

size: many
D: TRBD2
J: TRBJ2-1
V: TRBV4-3
DNA: TGCGCCAGCAGCCAGCCCAGCGGGGGTAGGAATGAGCAGTTCTTC
CDR3: CASSQPSGGRNEQFF

size: few
D: TRBD2
J: TRBJ2-3
V: TRBV20-1
DNA: TGCAGTGCTGTCGGGGGGGCTCAGACAGATACGCAGTATTTT
CDR3: CSAVGGAQTDTQYF

size: few
D: TRBD2
J: TRBJ2-3
V: TRBV7-3
DNA: TGTGCCAGCAGCCTCCAGGCGGGGGGAGGGACAGATACGCAGTATTTT
CDR3: CASSLQAGGGTDTQYF

size: NA
D: NA
J: TRBJ1-5
V: TRBV19
DNA: TGTGCCAGTAGTACCCCAATGGAGTTTAGCAATCAGCCCCAGCATTTT
CDR3: CASSTPMEFSNQPQHF

size: NA
D: NA
J: TRBJ2-4
V: TRBV20-1
DNA: TGCAGTGCCCGGACAGAGAAAAACATTCAGTACTTC
CDR3: CSARTEKNIQYF

size: few
D: NA
J: TRBJ1-6
V: TRBV3-1
DNA: TGTGCCAGCAGCCAAGCCGGGGGGGGCGGCCATTCACCCCTCCACTTT
CDR3: CASSQAGGGGHSPLHF

size: NA
D: NA
J: TRBJ2-7
V: TRBV21-1
DNA: TGTGCCAGCAGCCCCCCCACCCCGGCCTCCGAGCAGTACTTC
CDR3: CASSPPTPASEQYF

size: NA
D: NA
J: TRBJ1-2
V: TRBV9
DNA: TGTGCCAGCAGCCCACCTGGTGGGATCCCCCTCTCGGGCGGCTACACCTTC
CDR3: CASSPPGGIPLSGGYTF

size: NA
D: TRBD2
J: TRBJ2-1
V: TRBV20-1
DNA: TGCAGTGCTAGAGAGGGGACTACTCGACGGGGGCAGTTCTTC
CDR3: CSAREGTTRRGQFF

size: few
D: TRBD1
J: TRBJ2-2
V: TRBV5-1
DNA: TGCGCCAGCAGTGAGGGGGCGAACGGGGAGCTGTTTTTT
CDR3: CASSEGANGELFF

size: few
D: NA
J: TRBJ1-4
V: TRBV20-1
DNA: TGCAGTGCTTCGGGGCGGCGGGTGTTTTTT
CDR3: CSASGRRVFF

size: NA
D: NA
J: TRBJ2-1
V: TRBV20-1
DNA: TGCAGTGCTAGAGATCAGGAGGGGAAGAATGAGCAGTTCTTC
CDR3: CSARDQEGKNEQFF

size: NA
D: NA
J: TRBJ1-2
V: TRBV27
DNA: TGTGCCAGCAGTTTTGCGGGGGTCCTTAGTGGCTACACCTTC
CDR3: CASSFAGVLSGYTF

size: NA
D: NA
J: TRBJ1-5
V: TRBV29-1
DNA: TGCAGCGCCTCTACGGGAGTTTATAGCAATCAGCCCCAGCATTTT
CDR3: CSASTGVYSNQPQHF

size: few
D: TRBD1
J: TRBJ1-4
V: TRBV7-2
DNA: TGTGCCAGCAGCTTGGCGGGACAGGGAGGTCAGAGGCTGTTTTTT
CDR3: CASSLAGQGGQRLFF

size: NA
D: TRBD2
J: TRBJ2-3
V: TRBV7-9
DNA: TGTGCCAGCAGCTTAGGGTCTAGCGGAAACACAGATACGCAGTATTTT
CDR3: CASSLGSSGNTDTQYF

size: few
D: TRBD2
J: TRBJ2-3
V: TRBV5-1
DNA: TGCGCCAGCAGCTTGGACGGGGGGGGGGATACGCAGTATTTT
CDR3: CASSLDGGGDTQYF

size: few
D: TRBD1
J: TRBJ1-4
V: TRBV7-9
DNA: TGTGCCAGCAGCCGCCGGACAGGGGGTGAAAAACTGTTTTTT
CDR3: CASSRRTGGEKLFF

size: NA
D: TRBD2
J: TRBJ2-3
V: TRBV15
DNA: TGTGCCACAAGTGCTACTAGCGGGAGGAGCACAGATACGCAGTATTTT
CDR3: CATSATSGRSTDTQYF

size: NA
D: NA
J: TRBJ2-2
V: TRBV2
DNA: TGTGCCACTCGCACAGGGAACACCGGGGAGCTGTTTTTT
CDR3: CATRTGNTGELFF

size: NA
D: NA
J: TRBJ1-2
V: TRBV12-3/TRBV12-4
DNA: TGTGCCAGCACGGGGAGAAACTATGGCTACACCTTC
CDR3: CASTGRNYGYTF

size: NA
D: TRBD2
J: TRBJ2-4
V: TRBV5-8
DNA: TGTGCCAGCAGCTTGGCGGGAGGGCTAGCCAAAAACATTCAGTACTTC
CDR3: CASSLAGGLAKNIQYF